Listed here are 8 T cell receptor beta chains from one sample, sequenced in a study of radiotherapy plus CTLA-4 blockade in lung cancer. Profiled with immunoSEQ multiplex PCR; TCRdb holds only in-frame clones, not every one. The sample lists 60,000 to 75,000 clones, around 77% seen once, with approximately 15% in the top ten. The material was peripheral blood, obtained from a patient treated with radiotherapy plus ipilimumab. The receptors were gathered from a human donor with non-small cell lung cancer whose response to radiotherapy plus ipilimumab could not be evaluated. Some clones in this sample may be carry-over from other donors' samples.

The genes are TRBV10-3 and TRBJ2-1, with 10 bases aligning to TRBD2. Germline assignment: CDR1 ENHRY and CDR2 SYGVKD. CDR3 length: 17 residues. V lost 2 bases to trimming and J lost 2 bases; unmatched junction nucleotides: 6. The CDR3 DNA reads as TGTGCCATCAGTGAGGAGGCAGCGGGGGGGCCCTACAATGAGCAGTTCTTC. Translating gives CAISEEAAGGPYNEQFF.

The chain is built from TRBV9 and TRBJ2-3, with TRBD2 matching 15 bases. V lost 4 bases, J lost 2 bases, and 5 bases stayed unmatched. The CDR3 contains 17 residues. The germline CDR1 and CDR2 sequences are SGDLS and YYNGEE. The CDR3 coding sequence is TGTGCCAGCAGCCCCGGACTAGCGGGGGGGTTCACAGATACGCAGTATTTT. It translates to CASSPGLAGGFTDTQYF.

The chain couples TRBV28 to TRBJ2-4, with D possibly matching TRBD1 (5 bases). Trimming left V 8 bases short and J 0 bases short, with 11 bases between. Germline lookup yields CDR1 MDHEN and CDR2 SYDVKM. The CDR3 consists of 14 residues. CDR3 in DNA: TGTGCCAGCTTCGGACAAGAAGCCAAAAACATTCAGTACTTC. Translated, it gives CASFGQEAKNIQYF.

The chain employs TRBV15 and TRBJ2-3; TRBD1 matches 10 bases. V lost 0 bases to trimming and J lost 4 bases; unmatched junction nucleotides: 7. CDR1 is LNHNV and CDR2 is YYDKDF in the germline V gene (reference sequence). CDR3 length: 17 residues. Here the CDR3 reads CATSRDRDRGSPDTQYF. The DNA for the CDR3 is TGTGCCACCAGCAGAGATAGGGACAGGGGATCTCCAGATACGCAGTATTTT.

The chain couples TRBV5-5 to TRBJ2-2; possibly TRBD1 for D (5 bases). The CDR3 runs 14 residues. Trimming took off 3 bases at V and 5 bases at J, with 11 bases between the two ends. Germline lookup yields CDR1 SGHKS and CDR2 YYEKEE (reference sequence). The CDR3 here is CASSSGQLTGELFF. CDR3 nucleotides: TGTGCCAGCAGCTCAGGACAACTTACCGGGGAGCTGTTTTTT. The complete variable domain, with remaining parts taken from reference TRBV5-5 and TRBJ2-2, reads DAGVTQSPTHLIKTRGQQVTLRCSPISGHKSVSWYQQVLGQGPQFIFQYYEKEERGRGNFPDRFSARQFPNYSSELNVNALLLGDSALYLCASSSGQLTGELFFGEGSRLTVL.

The CDR3 reads CASSLGGADGYTF. CDR3 DNA sequence: TGCGCCAGCAGCTTGGGGGGCGCAGATGGCTACACCTTC. The J gene is TRBJ1-2, the V gene TRBV5-1, with D perhaps TRBD1 (5 bases). Germline V lookup: CDR1 SGHRS, CDR2 YFSETQ. Trimming pared 0 bases from V and 6 bases from J, leaving 9 bases between. CDR3 length: 13 amino acids.

This clone came up once. This chain connects TRBV6-5 to TRBJ1-5; possible D gene TRBD1, 5 bases. Germline V gene data show CDR1 as MNHEY and CDR2 as SVGAGI. V lost 6 bases and J lost 7, with 19 bases in between. The CDR3 extends over 15 amino acids. This CDR3 reads CASSPGGVVNQPQHF. The CDR3 DNA reads as TGTGCCAGCAGCCCGGGGGGGGTGGTAAACCAGCCCCAGCATTTT.

The gene calls are TRBV19 and TRBJ2-3, with 7 bases that match TRBD2. V shed 9 bases and J 4 bases; nucleotides not matched to a gene: 7. Germline CDR1 and CDR2: LNHDA and SQIVND (reference sequence). The CDR3 runs 13 residues. The CDR3 sequence is CASLLRGADTQYF. The CDR3 DNA is TGTGCCAGCCTCTTACGGGGGGCAGATACGCAGTATTTT.